This passage covers 6 T cell receptor beta chains from one sample sequenced in a study of T-cell reconstitution after alpha-beta-depleted transplantation in children. Unique molecular identifiers featured in how the TCRbeta library was prepared. In TCRdb, the PCR reads were re-called with MiXCR into one record per CDR3 protein. Seen here are over 150,000 distinct CDR3 sequences, around 10% observed once, and the top ten hold about 13%. The material was PBMCs, obtained before TCRalphabeta/CD19-depleted stem cell transplant. The receptor set was obtained from a boy aged 2 to 9 with acute myeloid leukemia, due to receive a stem cell transplant.

There are many counts of this clonotype. The chain recombines TRBV5-1 with TRBJ2-5; D remains unclear. The CDR3 has 15 amino acids. Per germline, CDR1 SGHRS and CDR2 YFSETQ. V shed 0 bases and J shed 4 bases, with 13 bases lying between them. The CDR3 DNA reads TGCGCCAGCAGCTTGGAGGATTGGTTCCGAGAGACCCAGTACTTC. This translates into CASSLEDWFRETQYF.

This clonotype has at least ten counts. The J gene is TRBJ2-7, the V gene TRBV20-1; TRBD2 matches 7 bases. The germline V gene encodes CDR1 DFQATT and CDR2 SNEGSKA (reference sequence). The CDR3 is made up of 14 amino acids. CDR3 region: CSLGGPRSPYEQYF. Here the CDR3 DNA reads TGCAGCTTGGGAGGGCCCCGCAGCCCCTACGAGCAGTACTTC.

This clonotype was counted ten times or more. The rearrangement uses TRBV20-1 and TRBJ2-1, with 9 nucleotides matching TRBD2. V trimming: 5 bases; J trimming: 4 bases; junction bases outside the gene matches: 12. There are 16 residues in the CDR3. The V gene's germline CDR1 is DFQATT and CDR2 SNEGSKA (reference sequence). DNA of the CDR3: TGCAGTGCTCCTGACCCCGGGACTAGCAGTTACAATGAGCAGTTCTTC. Translating gives CSAPDPGTSSYNEQFF.

V and J are TRBV12-3 or TRBV12-4 and TRBJ2-3; unclear D gene. This CDR3 is built from 10 residues. V was shortened by 3 bases and J by 10 bases, with 5 bases between the two germline ends. CDR3: CASSLTSQYF. The CDR3 nucleotides are TGTGCCAGCAGTTTGACGTCGCAGTATTTT.

There are many counts of this clonotype. The chain links TRBV18 to TRBJ2-7; D is uncertain. This CDR3 region has 13 residues. The V end was cut by 2 bases, the J end by 3 bases, with 8 bases between. Germline-derived CDR1 and CDR2 are KGHSH and LQKENI. CDR3 region: CASSPNNGYEQYV. The CDR3 DNA reads TGTGCCAGCTCACCAAATAACGGCTACGAGCAGTACGTC.

The CDR3 spells CSATIEGSYSNQPQHF. In DNA, the CDR3 is TGCAGTGCTACCATCGAGGGATCCTATAGCAATCAGCCCCAGCATTTT. The gene calls are TRBV20-1 and TRBJ1-5; D not certain. Germline V gives CDR1 DFQATT, CDR2 SNEGSKA (reference sequence). Deletions cut 4 bases from V and 0 bases from J, with 16 bases between. CDR3 size: 16 residues.